This is a list of T cell receptor beta chains from one sample in a study of OX40 agonist ivuxolimab in advanced cancers. Clones were read by immunoSEQ multiplex PCR, and TCRdb kept only the in-frame ones, dropping some. The table includes 20,000 to 25,000 clones, approximately 91% detected once. The source was CD4+ or CD8+ T cells sorted from blood, collected in a trial of the OX40 agonist ivuxolimab. All receptors come from an adult with an advanced solid tumor such as melanoma, head and neck, liver or kidney cancer. CDR3s include the opening cysteine and the closing phenylalanine or tryptophan. D genes are given only for firm matches. Size is stated for part of the rows, as once, few or many counts, or as a class when the clone is expanded.

v_gene	d_gene	j_gene	abundance	CDR3nt	CDR3aa
TRBV6-5	.	TRBJ2-1	.	TGTGCCAGCAGTTACCTGGGGGAGAGTAACAATGAGCAGTTCTTC	CASSYLGESNNEQFF
TRBV5-1	.	TRBJ2-7	few	TGCGCCAGCAGCTTGGACCGGGACGGTTCCTACGAGCAGTACTTC	CASSLDRDGSYEQYF
TRBV10-1	TRBD2	TRBJ2-1	.	TGCGCCAGCAGTGAGTCCGTGACTAGCGGTTACAATGAGCAGTTCTTC	CASSESVTSGYNEQFF
TRBV6-1	.	TRBJ2-1	.	TGTGCCAGCAGTGAAATAGGGGCAGTCAAGTACAATGAGCAGTTCTTC	CASSEIGAVKYNEQFF
TRBV5-1	.	TRBJ2-7	few	TGCGCCAGCAGCTTGGCCATCAGCTACGAGCAGTACTTC	CASSLAISYEQYF
TRBV5-5	.	TRBJ2-7	medium-sized	TGTGCCAGCAGCTTGGTGGCCTTTCTCTCCTACGAGCAGTACTTC	CASSLVAFLSYEQYF
TRBV21-1	.	TRBJ2-3	.	TGTGCCAGCAACCTAAGAGGGAGCAGGGGGGGTAATCCTAGCACAGATACGCAGTATTTT	CASNLRGSRGGNPSTDTQYF
TRBV9	.	TRBJ1-6	few	TGTGCCAGCAGCGCTGGAGACAGGAGGGATTCACCCCTCCACTTT	CASSAGDRRDSPLHF
TRBV7-8	TRBD2	TRBJ2-7	.	TGTGCCAGCAGCGGGAAAGCAGGACTAGCGGGAGGGCACGTCGAGCAGTACTTC	CASSGKAGLAGGHVEQYF
TRBV6-1	.	TRBJ2-7	.	TGTGCCAGCAGTCCTGGCAGCTCCTACGAGCAGTACTTC	CASSPGSSYEQYF